These 25 T cell receptor beta chains came from one sample sequenced in a study of blood T cell repertoires in COVID-19 (TCRdb year 2020). The library was made by the immunoSEQ multiplex PCR assay. In its TCRdb copy, this immuneACCESS table keeps in-frame sequences only and misses some clones. Where compared with another copy, unresolved V genes explain less than half of these, and the others have no known cause. The sample includes 150,000 to 200,000 clones, with approximately 79% observed a single time. Together, the top ten hold less than 30% of the sample. Sequencing was carried out using peripheral blood. These TCRs come from a woman in her 70s with acute or convalescent COVID-19.

This clone showed up just a few times. This chain connects TRBV6-1 to TRBJ2-7; TRBD2 matches at 10 bases. Germline CDR1 reads MNHNS; CDR2 reads SASEGT. The CDR3 spans 18 residues. V lost 2 bases and J lost 1; bases outside the gene matches: 11. Here the CDR3 reads CASSERTSGRDLSYEQYF. The CDR3 nucleotides are TGTGCCAGCAGTGAACGGACTAGCGGAAGAGACCTATCCTACGAGCAGTACTTC.

This rearrangement joins TRBV27 to TRBJ2-1; TRBD2 matches 13 bases. This CDR3 spans 18 amino acids. V shed 0 bases, J shed 9 bases, and the junction held 11 bases outside the gene matches. Germline assignment: CDR1 MNHEY and CDR2 SMNVEV (reference sequence). The CDR3 protein is CASSLSSLAGGRALEQFF. DNA for the CDR3: TGTGCCAGCAGTTTATCTTCACTAGCGGGAGGGCGGGCGCTTGAGCAGTTCTTC.

This chain links TRBV28 with TRBJ2-2, with TRBD2 identical over 7 bases. With 2 bases clipped from V and 4 bases from J, the junction kept 4 bases outside the gene matches. The V gene's germline CDR1 is MDHEN and CDR2 SYDVKM. This CDR3 comprises 15 residues. The CDR3 DNA sequence: TGTGCCAGCAGTTTAGCGGGAGACAGCACCGGGGAGCTGTTTTTT. Translation gives CASSLAGDSTGELFF.

This clone was recorded a few times. V is TRBV5-1 and J is TRBJ1-3; perhaps TRBD1 as D (5 bases). From germline, CDR1 is SGHRS and CDR2 YFSETQ. With 1 base removed from V and 0 bases from J, the gap between germline ends came to 8 bases. This CDR3 has 15 residues. CDR3 DNA: TGCGCCAGCAGCTTGCAGGGCCCCTCTGGAAACACCATATATTTT. Protein: CASSLQGPSGNTIYF.

This chain joins TRBV7-9 and TRBJ1-2, with D perhaps TRBD1 (5 bases). The length of the CDR3 is 14 residues. Germline CDR1 and CDR2: SEHNR and FQNEAQ (reference sequence). Trimming removed 5 bases at V and 8 bases at J, with 18 bases between. The CDR3 sequence is CASSGPKDIMGYTF. Here the CDR3 DNA reads TGTGCCAGCAGCGGACCGAAGGACATTATGGGCTACACCTTC. The full variable domain, rest sourced from reference TRBV7-9 and TRBJ1-2, is DTGVSQNPRHKITKRGQNVTFRCDPISEHNRLYWYRQTLGQGPEFLTYFQNEAQLEKSRLLSDRFSAERPKGSFSTLEIQRTEQGDSAMYLCASSGPKDIMGYTFGSGTRLTVV.

The chain links TRBV14 to TRBJ1-6, with D perhaps TRBD1 (6 bases). Trimming cost V 1 base and J 13 bases, with 17 bases left between them. CDR1 is SGHDN and CDR2 is FVKESK in the germline V gene. CDR3 size: 15 residues. The CDR3 sequence is CASSQVQGLSSPLHF. CDR3 nucleotide sequence: TGTGCCAGCAGCCAAGTCCAGGGGCTCAGTTCGCCCCTCCACTTT.

This clone was seen more than once but under ten times. This chain uses TRBV5-1 with TRBJ1-2, with D maybe TRBD1 (5 bases). CDR3 size: 15 residues. Trimming took off 3 bases at V and 4 bases at J, with 16 bases between the two ends. Germline assignment: CDR1 SGHRS and CDR2 YFSETQ. The CDR3 is CASSSDPTGGYGYTF. CDR3 DNA: TGCGCCAGCAGCTCAGACCCTACGGGGGGCTATGGCTACACCTTC.

This sequence joins TRBV2 and TRBJ1-6, with D hard to call. V was clipped by 7 bases and J by 0 bases, with 13 bases between them. The CDR3 contains 16 residues. In germline, CDR1 is SNHLY, CDR2 FYNNEI. The CDR3, as DNA: TGTGCCAGCACCGTCGGTTGGAGCTCCTATAATTCACCCCTCCACTTT. It specifies CASTVGWSSYNSPLHF.

V and J are TRBV2 and TRBJ2-7; possible D gene TRBD1, 6 bases. Germline loops: CDR1 SNHLY, CDR2 FYNNEI. The CDR3 extends over 15 amino acids. Trimming stripped 4 bases from V and 2 bases from J, with 15 bases between. In nucleotides, the CDR3 is TGTGCCAGCAGTGTTTTGGCAGGGGCGACCTACGAGCAGTACTTC. Translated: CASSVLAGATYEQYF. Supplemented by reference TRBV2 and TRBJ2-7, the full variable domain reads EPEVTQTPSHQVTQMGQEVILRCVPISNHLYFYWYRQILGQKVEFLVSFYNNEISEKSEIFDDQFSVERPDGSNFTLKIRSTKLEDSAMYFCASSVLAGATYEQYFGPGTRLTVT.

This chain joins TRBV5-1 and TRBJ1-3, with TRBD1 identical over 7 bases. J lost 3 bases, V lost 3 bases, and 6 bases had no gene match. Germline V CDR1 and CDR2: SGHRS, YFSETQ. The CDR3 extends over 15 amino acids. CDR3 DNA sequence: TGCGCCAGCAGCTCGGAAGCAGGGGGTGGAAACACCATATATTTT. Its translation: CASSSEAGGGNTIYF.

The rearrangement joins TRBV3-1 (or the pseudogene TRBV3-2) to TRBJ1-3, with no clear D. In germline, CDR1 is LGHDT, CDR2 YNNKEL (reference sequence). The CDR3 totals 17 residues. V lost 0 bases and J lost 0, with 12 bases in between. The CDR3 sequence: CASSQETRIDSGNTIYF. The CDR3, as DNA: TGTGCCAGCAGCCAAGAGACACGGATAGACTCTGGAAACACCATATATTTT.

Only a few counts were recorded for this clone. CDR3 coding DNA: TGTGCCAGCAGCGGCCACATGAACCACGAGCAGTACTTC. It specifies CASSGHMNHEQYF. The chain is built from TRBV9 and TRBJ2-7; D unclear. Trimming pared 3 bases from V and 5 bases from J, leaving 12 bases between. The CDR3 consists of 13 residues. Germline CDR1 is SGDLS and CDR2 is YYNGEE.

J is TRBJ2-3 and V is TRBV7-9, with 8 bases that match TRBD2. With V trimmed by 5 bases and J by 0 bases, 4 bases remained unmatched. Germline V CDR1 and CDR2: SEHNR, FQNEAQ (reference sequence). This CDR3 is 15 amino acids long. CDR3 residues: CASSPTSESTDTQYF. CDR3 DNA sequence: TGTGCCAGCAGCCCGACTAGCGAGAGCACAGATACGCAGTATTTT. Full variable domain (rest looked up from reference TRBV7-9 and TRBJ2-3): DTGVSQNPRHKITKRGQNVTFRCDPISEHNRLYWYRQTLGQGPEFLTYFQNEAQLEKSRLLSDRFSAERPKGSFSTLEIQRTEQGDSAMYLCASSPTSESTDTQYFGPGTRLTVL.

The chain combines TRBV5-4 with TRBJ1-2, with 7 nucleotides matching TRBD1. With 4 bases clipped from V and 0 bases from J, the junction kept 3 bases outside the gene matches. Germline V gene data show CDR1 as SGHNT and CDR2 as YYREEE (reference sequence). The CDR3 totals 14 residues. CDR3 amino acids: CASSVQGSNYGYTF. CDR3 coding DNA: TGTGCCAGCAGCGTACAGGGGTCTAACTATGGCTACACCTTC. Full variable domain (outside the CDR3, taken from reference TRBV5-4 and TRBJ1-2): ETGVTQSPTHLIKTRGQQVTLRCSSQSGHNTVSWYQQALGQGPQFIFQYYREEENGRGNFPPRFSGLQFPNYSSELNVNALELDDSALYLCASSVQGSNYGYTFGSGTRLTVV.

This clone was recorded once. This chain uses TRBV7-2 with TRBJ1-2; tentatively, D is TRBD1 (6 bases). The CDR3 consists of 17 residues. The V gene lost 1 base and the J gene lost 7 bases, with 22 bases spanning the gap. Per germline, CDR1 SGHTA and CDR2 FQGNSA. The CDR3 here is CASSLGNRAYRPSGYTF. CDR3 bases: TGTGCCAGCAGCTTAGGTAACAGGGCTTATCGGCCCTCTGGCTACACCTTC.

The V gene is TRBV7-2, the J gene TRBJ2-1; 7 nucleotides match TRBD2. CDR1 is SGHTA, CDR2 FQGNSA, per germline. The CDR3 has 15 residues. V was pared by 3 bases and J by 4 bases, with 6 bases of the junction left unmatched. CDR3: CASSFEAGRYNEQFF. CDR3 DNA sequence: TGTGCCAGCAGCTTTGAAGCGGGAAGATACAATGAGCAGTTCTTC.

This clone was seen a handful of times. The CDR3 nucleotides are TGTGCCAGCAGCTTAGCCGGACAGTATCAGCCCCAGCATTTT. This translates into CASSLAGQYQPQHF. The V gene is TRBV7-2, the J gene TRBJ1-5, with D possibly matching TRBD1 (6 bases). CDR1 and CDR2 (germline): SGHTA, FQGNSA. This CDR3 is 14 amino acids long. V shed 0 bases and J shed 5 bases, with 8 bases lying between them.

The chain recombines TRBV28 with TRBJ2-7, with D possibly matching TRBD2 (5 bases). CDR3 length: 16 residues. V was shortened by 5 bases and J by 0 bases, with 17 bases between the two germline ends. Germline CDR1 MDHEN, CDR2 SYDVKM. CDR3 sequence (DNA): TGTGCCAGCAGTCTCCCCCCAGCGGATAGCTCCTACGAGCAGTACTTC. Its translation is CASSLPPADSSYEQYF. The full variable domain, in which reference TRBV28 and TRBJ2-7 provide the parts outside the CDR3, is DVKVTQSSRYLVKRTGEKVFLECVQDMDHENMFWYRQDPGLGLRLIYFSYDVKMKEKGDIPEGYSVSREKKERFSLILESASTNQTSMYLCASSLPPADSSYEQYFGPGTRLTVT.

This CDR3 reads CAWIRFPNTEAFF. The CDR3 DNA follows: TGTGCCTGGATTAGATTCCCGAACACTGAAGCTTTCTTT. V is TRBV30 and J is TRBJ1-1; no firm D call. This CDR3 spans 13 amino acids. CDR1 is GTSNPN and CDR2 is SVGIG in the germline V gene (reference sequence). Trimming removed 4 bases from V and 1 base from J, with 10 bases in between.

This clone has just a few counts. The J gene is TRBJ2-3, the V gene TRBV7-9, with 10 bases identical to TRBD2. This CDR3 spans 18 amino acids. Germline V gene sequence: CDR1 SEHNR, CDR2 FQNEAQ (reference sequence). V gave up 1 base and J gave up 4 bases; unmatched junction bases: 11. CDR3 bases: TGTGCCAGCAGCTTAGGGTCTAGCGGGAGTCGTCGGGCAGATACGCAGTATTTT. It codes for CASSLGSSGSRRADTQYF.

CDR3 nucleotide sequence: TGCAGCGTTACCCGTGCGAACAATGAGCAGTTCTTC. Protein sequence: CSVTRANNEQFF. V usage is TRBV29-1 and J usage is TRBJ2-1, with D unresolved. Germline V CDR1 and CDR2: SQVTM, ANQGSEA. The V gene lost 5 bases and the J gene lost 5 bases, with 10 bases spanning the gap. The CDR3 contains 12 residues.

V is TRBV6-5 and J is TRBJ1-6; D is uncertain. This CDR3 has 13 residues. The V gene's germline CDR1 is MNHEY and CDR2 SVGAGI. Trimming cost V 7 bases and J 5 bases, with 9 bases left between them. CDR3 protein: CASKNRDNSPLHF. The CDR3 nucleotides read TGTGCCAGCAAGAATAGAGATAATTCACCCCTCCACTTT.

The rearrangement joins TRBV6-5 to TRBJ2-2; tentative D call: TRBD1 (5 bases). V lost 1 base to trimming and J lost 4 bases, with 7 bases between them. Germline CDR1 and CDR2: MNHEY and SVGAGI. This CDR3 has 14 residues. CDR3 amino acids: CASSYFGATGELFF. In DNA, the CDR3 is TGTGCCAGCAGTTACTTTGGGGCCACCGGGGAGCTGTTTTTT.

This clone was found many times. V gene TRBV29-1 combines with J gene TRBJ1-1, with TRBD1 as a possible D gene (6 bases). The CDR3 spans 14 residues. V shed 6 bases and J shed 2 bases, with 16 bases lying between them. The germline gives CDR1 SQVTM, CDR2 ANQGSEA. The CDR3 sequence: CSVAGGAANTEAFF. As DNA, the CDR3 is TGCAGCGTCGCGGGGGGGGCGGCAAACACTGAAGCTTTCTTT.

The rearrangement links TRBV27 to TRBJ2-7; TRBD2 aligns across 12 bases. This CDR3 comprises 16 residues. Losses at the gene ends were 2 bases for V and 4 bases for J; bases not matched to a gene: 6. Germline V gene lookup returns CDR1 MNHEY and CDR2 SMNVEV (reference sequence). Here the CDR3 reads CASSLTRGLAGYEQYF. In nucleotides, the CDR3 is TGTGCCAGCAGTTTAACCAGAGGACTAGCGGGATACGAGCAGTACTTC.